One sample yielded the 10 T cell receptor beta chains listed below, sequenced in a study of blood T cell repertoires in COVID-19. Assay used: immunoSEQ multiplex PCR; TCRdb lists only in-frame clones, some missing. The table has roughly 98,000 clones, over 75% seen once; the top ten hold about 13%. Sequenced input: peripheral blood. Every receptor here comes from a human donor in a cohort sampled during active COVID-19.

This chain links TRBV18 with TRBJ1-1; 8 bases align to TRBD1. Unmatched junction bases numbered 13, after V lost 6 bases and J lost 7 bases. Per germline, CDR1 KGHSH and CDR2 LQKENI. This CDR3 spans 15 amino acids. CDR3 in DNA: TGTGCCAGCTCCAAATCCCAGGGGGCGGCGGTTGAAGCTTTCTTT. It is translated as CASSKSQGAAVEAFF.

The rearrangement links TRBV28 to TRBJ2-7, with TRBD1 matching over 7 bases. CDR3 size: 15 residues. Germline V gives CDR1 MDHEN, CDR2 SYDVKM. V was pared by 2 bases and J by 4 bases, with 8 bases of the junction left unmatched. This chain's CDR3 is CASSLTGVFPYEQYF. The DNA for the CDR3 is TGTGCCAGCAGTTTAACAGGGGTTTTTCCTTACGAGCAGTACTTC.

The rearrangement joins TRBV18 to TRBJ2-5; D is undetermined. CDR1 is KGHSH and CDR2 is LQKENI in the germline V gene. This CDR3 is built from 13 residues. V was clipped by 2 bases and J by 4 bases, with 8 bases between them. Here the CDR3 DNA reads TGTGCCAGCTCACCAACCCACGGAGAGACCCAGTACTTC. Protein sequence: CASSPTHGETQYF. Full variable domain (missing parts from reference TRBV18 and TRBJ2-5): NAGVMQNPRHLVRRRGQEARLRCSPMKGHSHVYWYRQLPEEGLKFMVYLQKENIIDESGMPKERFSAEFPKEGPSILRIQQVVRGDSAAYFCASSPTHGETQYFGPGTRLLVL.

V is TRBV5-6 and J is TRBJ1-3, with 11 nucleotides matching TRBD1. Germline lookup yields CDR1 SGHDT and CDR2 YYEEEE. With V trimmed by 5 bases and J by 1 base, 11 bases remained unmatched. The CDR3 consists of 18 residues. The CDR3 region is CASSYPPGQGGSGNTIYF. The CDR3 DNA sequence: TGTGCCAGCAGTTACCCTCCGGGACAGGGGGGTTCTGGAAACACCATATATTTT.

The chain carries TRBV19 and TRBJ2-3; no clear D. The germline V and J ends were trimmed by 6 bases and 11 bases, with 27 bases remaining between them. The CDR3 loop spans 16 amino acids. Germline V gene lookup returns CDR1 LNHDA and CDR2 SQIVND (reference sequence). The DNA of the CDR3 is TGTGCCAGTAGCTCCCTCGGTGGGCCCCGCGCAATGAGGCAGTATTTT. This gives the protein CASSSLGGPRAMRQYF.

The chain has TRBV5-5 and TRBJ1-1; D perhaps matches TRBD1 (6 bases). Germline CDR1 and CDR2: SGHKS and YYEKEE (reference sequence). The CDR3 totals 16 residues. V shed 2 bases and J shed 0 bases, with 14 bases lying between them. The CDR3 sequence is CASSLRTALLNTEAFF. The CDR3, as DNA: TGTGCCAGCAGCTTACGGACAGCACTACTGAACACTGAAGCTTTCTTT.

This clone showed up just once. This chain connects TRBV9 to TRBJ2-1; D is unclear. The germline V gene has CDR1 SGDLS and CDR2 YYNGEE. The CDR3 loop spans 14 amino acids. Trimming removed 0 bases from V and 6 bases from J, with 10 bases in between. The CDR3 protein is CASSVGLGGNEQFF. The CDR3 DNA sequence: TGTGCCAGCAGCGTAGGGCTAGGTGGCAATGAGCAGTTCTTC.

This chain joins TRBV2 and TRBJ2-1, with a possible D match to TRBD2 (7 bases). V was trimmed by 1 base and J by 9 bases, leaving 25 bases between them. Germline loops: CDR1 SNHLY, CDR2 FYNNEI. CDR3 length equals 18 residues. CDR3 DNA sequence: TGTGCCAGCAGTGAAGGAATTCTGGGGGGGCTCAGAGGTGGTGAGCAGTTCTTC. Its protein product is CASSEGILGGLRGGEQFF.

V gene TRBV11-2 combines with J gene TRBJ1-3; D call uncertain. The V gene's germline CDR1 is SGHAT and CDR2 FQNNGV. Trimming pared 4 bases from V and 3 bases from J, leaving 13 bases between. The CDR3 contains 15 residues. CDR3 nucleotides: TGTGCCAGCAGCTCGACTACTTCATATGGAAACACCATATATTTT. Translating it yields CASSSTTSYGNTIYF.

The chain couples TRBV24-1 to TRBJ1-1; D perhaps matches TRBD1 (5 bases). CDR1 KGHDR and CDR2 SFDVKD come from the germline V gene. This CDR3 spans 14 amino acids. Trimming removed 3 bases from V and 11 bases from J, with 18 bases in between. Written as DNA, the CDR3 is TGTGCCACCAGTGATCCCTCAGGAGGGGTGGGTGCTTTCTTT. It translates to CATSDPSGGVGAFF.